This T cell receptor (beta chain) was recorded in a study of blood T cells in healthy people across ages. As regards this clonotype: The antigen remains undetermined.

Overall study findings and caveats: With unsorted PBMCs, a conclusive comparison of naive versus antigen-experienced cells was not possible.

A J-beta primer mix and a sample-barcoded 5' primer were used in a second PCR of roughly 7 to 12 cycles. TCRdb independently ran MiXCR on the 5' RACE reads; one entry per CDR3 protein. This table has about 680,000 distinct CDR3 sequences, 49% appearing once. CDR1 and CDR2 (germline): LGHDT, YNNKEL (reference sequence). The CDR3 is 13 amino acids. This sequence joins TRBV3-1 and TRBJ2-5; D is perhaps TRBD2 (5 bases). The DNA end is more similar to TRBJ2-7, so the J call may be wrong. Specimen: blood. The receptor was derived from a woman aged 55-70 years in good health. CDR3 nucleotide sequence: TGTGCCAGCAGCCCTTCGGGGTTGTACGAGCAGTACTTC. This codes for CASSPSGLYEQYF.